Listed below are T cell receptor beta chains from one sample, sequenced in a study of CD8 T cells in ankylosing spondylitis. Via MiXCR, TCRdb re-called the 5' RACE reads, giving one row per CDR3 protein. The top ten hold just over 0.5% of the sample, which has hundreds of thousands of distinct CDR3 sequences, about an eighth seen once. The sequencing input was blood, either unsorted or a sorted T cell fraction (not recorded which). These receptors were obtained from a male donor with ankylosing spondylitis. CDR3s include the opening cysteine and the closing phenylalanine or tryptophan. D genes are given only for firm matches. Some rows mark clone size as missing; the rest say once, few, many or name a class of expanded clone.

J: TRBJ2-1
D: TRBD2
size: NA
V: TRBV4-3
DNA: TGCGCCAGCAGCCATAGGGGACTAGCGGGAGAGGGTGAGCAGTTCTTC
CDR3: CASSHRGLAGEGEQFF

J: TRBJ1-1
D: NA
size: few
V: TRBV27
DNA: TGTGCCAGCAGCCGTACCGAGGGGTGGGGTGAAGCTTTCTTT
CDR3: CASSRTEGWGEAFF

J: TRBJ1-1
D: NA
size: many
V: TRBV4-2
DNA: TGTGCCAGCAGCCAAGATCTTGGAGGGAACACTGAAGCTTTCTTT
CDR3: CASSQDLGGNTEAFF

J: TRBJ2-2
D: TRBD2
size: many
V: TRBV20-1
DNA: TGCAGTGCTAGAACTAGCGGGAGGACAATCACCGGGGAGCTGTTTTTT
CDR3: CSARTSGRTITGELFF

J: TRBJ1-5
D: TRBD1
size: many
V: TRBV20-1
DNA: TGCAGTGCTAGAGGAGGACAGGAGGGTCAGCCCCAGCATTTT
CDR3: CSARGGQEGQPQHF

J: TRBJ2-5
D: NA
size: many
V: TRBV28
DNA: TGTGCCAGCAAAAGGGGGGAGACCCAGTACTTC
CDR3: CASKRGETQYF

J: TRBJ1-1
D: NA
size: NA
V: TRBV6-1
DNA: TGTGCCAGCAGCCGTCGAGGGGGGACGAACACTGAAGCTTTCTTT
CDR3: CASSRRGGTNTEAFF

J: TRBJ1-5
D: TRBD1
size: few
V: TRBV20-1
DNA: TGCAGTGCGAAGGGGACAGATCAGCCCCAGCATTTT
CDR3: CSAKGTDQPQHF

J: TRBJ2-1
D: NA
size: NA
V: TRBV20-1
DNA: TGCAGTGCTAGTAAAACGCTGGGCAATGAGCAGTTCTTC
CDR3: CSASKTLGNEQFF

J: TRBJ1-5
D: NA
size: few
V: TRBV20-1
DNA: TGCAGTGCTAGAGTCAGCTCAGGGATCAATCAGCCCCAGCATTTT
CDR3: CSARVSSGINQPQHF

J: TRBJ2-3
D: NA
size: many
V: TRBV20-1
DNA: TGCAGTGCGGGGGTGAGCACAGATACGCAGTATTTT
CDR3: CSAGVSTDTQYF

J: TRBJ1-5
D: NA
size: few
V: TRBV7-9
DNA: TGTGCCAGCAGCCTAGATCTCCTTGATCAGCCCCAGCATTTT
CDR3: CASSLDLLDQPQHF

J: TRBJ1-2
D: NA
size: many
V: TRBV15
DNA: TGTGCCACCAGCAGAGAGGGGTTCTCTAACTATGGCTACACCTTC
CDR3: CATSREGFSNYGYTF

J: TRBJ2-3
D: NA
size: NA
V: TRBV2
DNA: TGTGCCAGCAGGCTAGAGGAATCCACAGATACGCAGTATTTT
CDR3: CASRLEESTDTQYF

J: TRBJ2-7
D: TRBD1
size: few
V: TRBV15
DNA: TGTGCCACCAGCCCCCGACAGGGGGACCTCTACGAGCAGTACTTC
CDR3: CATSPRQGDLYEQYF

J: TRBJ2-1
D: NA
size: NA
V: TRBV6-5
DNA: TGTGCCAGCAGTTACTCGGGCGGGACAGCTTCCTACAATGAGCAGTTCTTC
CDR3: CASSYSGGTASYNEQFF

J: TRBJ2-5
D: TRBD2
size: NA
V: TRBV4-3
DNA: TGCGCCAGCAGCCGACTAGCGGGCTTCGAGGGAGAGACCCAGTACTTC
CDR3: CASSRLAGFEGETQYF

J: TRBJ2-7
D: TRBD2
size: few
V: TRBV6-5
DNA: TGTGCCAGCAGTTACTCGAAGGCTAGCGGGAGCCACGAGCAGTACTTC
CDR3: CASSYSKASGSHEQYF

J: TRBJ2-5
D: NA
size: once
V: TRBV7-7
DNA: TGTGCTAGCAGCCGGGCCCAGACGGAGACCCAGTACTTC
CDR3: CASSRAQTETQYF

J: TRBJ2-5
D: NA
size: NA
V: TRBV7-2
DNA: TGTGCCAGCAGCTTAGGTCCAGTAAGAGAGACCCAGTACTTC
CDR3: CASSLGPVRETQYF

J: TRBJ2-5
D: NA
size: many
V: TRBV20-1
DNA: TGCAGTGCTAGCGAACAAGAGACCCAGTACTTC
CDR3: CSASEQETQYF

J: TRBJ2-3
D: TRBD2
size: few
V: TRBV20-1
DNA: TGCAGTGCTAGAGGACGGGGGGTGGATACGCAGTATTTT
CDR3: CSARGRGVDTQYF

J: TRBJ2-5
D: NA
size: few
V: TRBV6-2/TRBV6-3
DNA: TGTGCCAGCAGCCCAGTGTTGGAGACCCAGTACTTC
CDR3: CASSPVLETQYF

J: TRBJ1-2
D: TRBD1
size: NA
V: TRBV20-1
DNA: TGCAGTGCAATTAAAGACAGGGGTTATGGCTACACCTTC
CDR3: CSAIKDRGYGYTF

J: TRBJ2-5
D: TRBD1
size: many
V: TRBV5-1
DNA: TGCGCCAGCAGCTCGGACAGGGGGCACGGGGAGACCCAGTACTTC
CDR3: CASSSDRGHGETQYF

J: TRBJ1-1
D: TRBD1
size: many
V: TRBV10-3
DNA: TGTGCCATCAGTGCGGACAGGGGAGCTTTCTTT
CDR3: CAISADRGAFF

J: TRBJ2-3
D: TRBD2
size: NA
V: TRBV7-9
DNA: TGTGCCAGCACCCGGGGGGATTTGGCGACAGATACGCAGTATTTT
CDR3: CASTRGDLATDTQYF